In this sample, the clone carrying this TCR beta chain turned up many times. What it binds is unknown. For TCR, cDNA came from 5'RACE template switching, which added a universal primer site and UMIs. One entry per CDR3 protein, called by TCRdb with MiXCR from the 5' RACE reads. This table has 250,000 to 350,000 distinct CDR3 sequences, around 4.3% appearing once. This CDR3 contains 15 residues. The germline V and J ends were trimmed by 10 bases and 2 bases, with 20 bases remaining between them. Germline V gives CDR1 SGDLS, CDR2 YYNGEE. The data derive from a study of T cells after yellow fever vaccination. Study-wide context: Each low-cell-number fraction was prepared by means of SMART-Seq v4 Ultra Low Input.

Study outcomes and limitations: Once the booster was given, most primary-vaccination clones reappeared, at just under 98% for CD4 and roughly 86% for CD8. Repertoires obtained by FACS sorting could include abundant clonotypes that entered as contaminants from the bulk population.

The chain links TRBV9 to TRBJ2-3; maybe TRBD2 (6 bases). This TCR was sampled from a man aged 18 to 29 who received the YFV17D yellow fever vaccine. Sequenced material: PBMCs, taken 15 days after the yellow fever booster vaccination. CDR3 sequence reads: CAGPGDGRYTDTQYF. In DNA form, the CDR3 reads TGTGCCGGCCCGGGGGACGGAAGATACACAGATACGCAGTATTTT.